These 27 T cell receptor beta chains were sequenced from one sample in a study of T-cell reconstitution after alpha-beta-depleted transplantation in children. Unique molecular identifiers were built into the TCRbeta library. TCRdb re-analysed the PCR reads in MiXCR, keeping a single row per CDR3 protein. The data hold a few hundred thousand distinct CDR3 sequences, with about 17% observed a single time. The sample consisted of PBMCs from the stem cell graft donor, taken from the stem cell graft. The source is a human donor who donated a stem cell graft to a child with acute lymphoblastic leukemia.

V and J are TRBV6-7 and TRBJ2-5; 12 bases map to TRBD2. TRBV6-7 is identified as an open reading frame with a role that is uncertain. This CDR3 is 16 amino acids long. V trimming: 7 bases; J trimming: 5 bases; junction bases outside the gene matches: 11. The CDR3, as DNA: TGTGCCAGCACGTTTCTAGCGGGAGGGCCTAGGGAGACCCAGTACTTC. Its translation: CASTFLAGGPRETQYF.

As for this clonotype: Germline is not matched at one junction end, which may reflect a read error. The chain combines TRBV3-1 with TRBJ2-3; weak D call: TRBD2 (5 bases). CDR3 length: 15 residues. Per germline, CDR1 LGHDT and CDR2 YNNKEL (reference sequence). CDR3 in amino acids: CASSEEGFSTDTQYF. CDR3 nucleotide sequence: TGTGCCAGCAGCGAAGAGGGCTTTAGCACAGATACGCAGTATTTT.

There are a few counts of this clonotype. This chain links TRBV9 with TRBJ2-7; TRBD2 might be the D (6 bases). The CDR3 has 14 residues. In germline, CDR1 is SGDLS, CDR2 YYNGEE. The V and J ends lost 4 bases and 4 bases respectively, with 15 bases between them. Here the CDR3 DNA reads TGTGCCAGCAGCCCGGGGGACGGTGGATACGAGCAGTACTTC. As protein: CASSPGDGGYEQYF. Supplemented by reference TRBV9 and TRBJ2-7, the full variable domain reads DSGVTQTPKHLITATGQRVTLRCSPRSGDLSVYWYQQSLDQGLQFLIQYYNGEERAKGNILERFSAQQFPDLHSELNLSSLELGDSALYFCASSPGDGGYEQYFGPGTRLTVT.

There are a few counts of this clonotype. The chain couples TRBV6-1 to TRBJ2-7; TRBD1 agrees at 9 bases. CDR1 is MNHNS, CDR2 SASEGT, per germline. This CDR3 region has 15 residues. V lost 4 bases, J lost 5 bases, and 9 bases stayed unmatched. CDR3 DNA: TGTGCCAGCAGTGCTACAGGGGGCGCGTTTAACGAGCAGTACTTC. It is translated as CASSATGGAFNEQYF.

This clonotype was detected ten times or more. V usage is TRBV5-1 and J usage is TRBJ2-7; D is undetermined. The germline V gene encodes CDR1 SGHRS and CDR2 YFSETQ. V was clipped by 6 bases and J by 0 bases, with 10 bases between them. CDR3 length equals 13 residues. CDR3 nucleotide sequence: TGCGCCAGCACCCCGGACGTCTCCTACGAGCAGTACTTC. Translation: CASTPDVSYEQYF.

V gene TRBV2 combines with J gene TRBJ2-4, with D possibly being TRBD1 (5 bases). This CDR3 contains 15 residues. The V gene lost 6 bases and the J gene lost 0 bases, with 12 bases spanning the gap. Germline V lookup: CDR1 SNHLY, CDR2 FYNNEI. In DNA, the CDR3 is TGTGCCAGCAGATTACAGGAGCTAGCCAAAAACATTCAGTACTTC. It codes for CASRLQELAKNIQYF. The full variable domain, its missing parts supplied by reference TRBV2 and TRBJ2-4, is EPEVTQTPSHQVTQMGQEVILRCVPISNHLYFYWYRQILGQKVEFLVSFYNNEISEKSEIFDDQFSVERPDGSNFTLKIRSTKLEDSAMYFCASRLQELAKNIQYFGAGTRLSVL.

This clonotype was detected only a few times. This sequence joins TRBV18 and TRBJ2-7; 9 nucleotides match TRBD2. V gave up 3 bases and J gave up 2 bases; unmatched junction bases: 11. Germline V gene data show CDR1 as KGHSH and CDR2 as LQKENI. This CDR3 region has 17 residues. In nucleotides, the CDR3 is TGTGCCAGCTCACCCGGGGCTAGCGGGGCGTTTCCCTACGAGCAGTACTTC. Protein product: CASSPGASGAFPYEQYF.

This clonotype was found a few times. V is TRBV4-1 and J is TRBJ2-7; 7 nucleotides match TRBD2. The CDR3 covers 16 residues. Trimming at V came to 0 bases and at J to 2 bases, leaving 7 bases not matched to a gene. Germline V gene sequence: CDR1 MGHRA, CDR2 YSYEKL. CDR3 nucleotide sequence: TGCGCCAGCAGCCAAGATCGGCGGGAGAAGGCCTACGAGCAGTACTTC. Its translation is CASSQDRREKAYEQYF.

The chain recombines TRBV20-1 with TRBJ1-1; D is undetermined. Trimming took off 3 bases at V and 7 bases at J, with 15 bases between the two ends. The CDR3 sequence is 13 residues long. Germline CDR1 reads DFQATT; CDR2 reads SNEGSKA (reference sequence). For the CDR3, the DNA is TGCAGTGCTAGTAATGAACGCACATTTGAAGCTTTCTTT. Amino acids: CSASNERTFEAFF.

This clonotype was found a few times. The chain is built from TRBV24-1 and TRBJ1-1, with D unclear. Germline-derived CDR1 and CDR2 are KGHDR and SFDVKD. Trimming shortened V by 0 bases and J by 3 bases, and 4 bases separated the two germline ends. The CDR3 runs to 13 residues. The CDR3 DNA follows: TGTGCCACCAGTGATTTGGCCGACACTGAAGCTTTCTTT. It specifies CATSDLADTEAFF.

There are a few counts of this clonotype. The V and J genes are TRBV14 and TRBJ2-7, with D hard to call. Trimming pared 6 bases from V and 2 bases from J, leaving 11 bases between. This CDR3 has 13 residues. CDR1 is SGHDN, CDR2 FVKESK, per germline. The CDR3 bases are TGTGCCAGCAGGTCTGGGTTGGCCTACGAGCAGTACTTC. Its protein product is CASRSGLAYEQYF.

Worth noting for this clonotype: Since a much larger clone is just one base distant, this may be a read error. The rearrangement joins TRBV27 to TRBJ1-1; D might be TRBD1 (5 bases). The CDR3 length is 18 residues. Germline values: CDR1 MNHEY, CDR2 SMNVEV (reference sequence). CDR3 DNA sequence: TGTGCCATCAGTTTCCGTTGCGGGACGGGTGTAGGGTGCACTGAAGCTTTCTTT. Protein sequence: CAISFRCGTGVGCTEAFF.

The chain has TRBV18 and TRBJ1-2, with D perhaps matching TRBD1 (6 bases). The CDR3 totals 14 residues. Trimming took off 3 bases at V and 6 bases at J, with 14 bases between the two ends. Germline CDR1 and CDR2: KGHSH and LQKENI. CDR3 DNA sequence: TGTGCCAGCTCACCCGCGGGGGCAGTGGATGGCTACACCTTC. Translation gives CASSPAGAVDGYTF. The variable domain in full, with the rest retrieved from reference TRBV18 and TRBJ1-2, is NAGVMQNPRHLVRRRGQEARLRCSPMKGHSHVYWYRQLPEEGLKFMVYLQKENIIDESGMPKERFSAEFPKEGPSILRIQQVVRGDSAAYFCASSPAGAVDGYTFGSGTRLTVV.

The table lists this clonotype with a few counts. V usage is TRBV5-1 and J usage is TRBJ1-4; tentative D call: TRBD1 (5 bases). Trimming left V 2 bases short and J 6 bases short, with 17 bases between. This CDR3 has 16 residues. The V gene's germline CDR1 is SGHRS and CDR2 YFSETQ. The DNA for the CDR3 is TGCGCCAGCAGCTTTTTTGGCAGGGTCGGCGATGAAAAACTGTTTTTT. It codes for CASSFFGRVGDEKLFF.

CDR3: CASSFRGQKDTQYF. In DNA, the CDR3 is TGTGCCAGCAGCTTCAGGGGGCAGAAAGATACGCAGTATTTT. J is TRBJ2-3 and V is TRBV7-9; 8 bases match TRBD1. This CDR3 has 14 residues. Germline V gene sequence: CDR1 SEHNR, CDR2 FQNEAQ (reference sequence). The ends lost 3 bases at V and 5 bases at J; junction bases unmatched: 4. The full variable domain, its missing parts supplied by reference TRBV7-9 and TRBJ2-3, is DTGVSQNPRHKITKRGQNVTFRCDPISEHNRLYWYRQTLGQGPEFLTYFQNEAQLEKSRLLSDRFSAERPKGSFSTLEIQRTEQGDSAMYLCASSFRGQKDTQYFGPGTRLTVL.

This clonotype was seen a few times. J is TRBJ2-1 and V is TRBV4-2; 8 bases are shared with TRBD2. The CDR3 consists of 16 residues. Germline V gene lookup returns CDR1 LGHNA and CDR2 YNFKEQ. With 0 bases clipped from V and 3 bases from J, the junction kept 4 bases outside the gene matches. CDR3 region: CASSQEAAGVYNEQFF. For the CDR3, the DNA is TGTGCCAGCAGCCAAGAGGCAGCGGGAGTCTACAATGAGCAGTTCTTC.

This sequence joins TRBV3-1 and TRBJ1-5; D is perhaps TRBD1 (5 bases). Germline V gene lookup returns CDR1 LGHDT and CDR2 YNNKEL (reference sequence). The CDR3 consists of 15 residues. Trimming removed 0 bases at V and 6 bases at J, with 12 bases between. CDR3 sequence: CASSQDVGESQPQHF. In DNA, the CDR3 is TGTGCCAGCAGCCAAGATGTGGGGGAATCTCAGCCCCAGCATTTT. The full variable domain, its missing parts supplied by reference TRBV3-1 and TRBJ1-5, is DTAVSQTPKYLVTQMGNDKSIKCEQNLGHDTMYWYKQDSKKFLKIMFSYNNKELIINETVPNRFSPKSPDKAHLNLHINSLELGDSAVYFCASSQDVGESQPQHFGDGTRLSIL.

The chain is built from TRBV5-1 and TRBJ2-5; D call uncertain. The V end was cut by 6 bases, the J end by 1 base, with 13 bases between. The germline V gene has CDR1 SGHRS and CDR2 YFSETQ. CDR3 size: 14 residues. The CDR3 is CASTDGEFQETQYF. The DNA of the CDR3 is TGCGCCAGCACGGACGGAGAGTTCCAAGAGACCCAGTACTTC.

This clonotype was seen more than once but under ten times. This sequence joins TRBV12-3 or TRBV12-4 and TRBJ2-5; the match to TRBD1 covers 11 bases. The CDR3 runs 15 residues. The V segment lost 7 bases and the J segment 4 bases; nucleotides outside the gene matches: 8. The CDR3 sequence: CASTDRDRGGETQYF. The CDR3 DNA reads TGTGCCAGCACCGACCGGGACAGGGGGGGAGAGACCCAGTACTTC.

This chain links TRBV6-5 with TRBJ2-2, with D possibly TRBD1 on 6 matching bases. Trimming removed 2 bases at V and 6 bases at J, with 13 bases between. The length of the CDR3 is 15 residues. Germline-derived CDR1 and CDR2 are MNHEY and SVGAGI. The CDR3 coding sequence is TGTGCCAGCAGTTACGGGGGCGCCGGGGCCGGGGAGCTGTTTTTT. It codes for CASSYGGAGAGELFF.

The V gene is TRBV27, the J gene TRBJ2-1, with 7 bases fitting TRBD2. V trimming: 2 bases; J trimming: 8 bases; junction bases outside the gene matches: 18. There are 18 residues in the CDR3. The germline gives CDR1 MNHEY, CDR2 SMNVEV (reference sequence). The CDR3 DNA follows: TGTGCCAGCAGTTTAGCCGGATGGGATGGGGAGGGTAGATATGAGCAGTTCTTC. Its protein is CASSLAGWDGEGRYEQFF.

The chain is built from TRBV12-3 or TRBV12-4 and TRBJ2-7, with 8 bases identical to TRBD1. Trimming took 5 bases from V and 5 from J; bases not matched to a gene: 8. This CDR3 is 14 amino acids long. The CDR3 loop is CASSGGRQGHEQYF. Here the CDR3 DNA reads TGTGCCAGCAGTGGAGGTCGACAGGGGCACGAGCAGTACTTC.

The V gene is TRBV12-3 or TRBV12-4, the J gene TRBJ2-1, with unresolved D. The V gene lost 5 bases and the J gene lost 9 bases, with 11 bases spanning the gap. The CDR3 has 12 residues. The CDR3 spells CASSGRTAEQFF. The CDR3 DNA is TGTGCCAGCAGTGGACGGACGGCTGAGCAGTTCTTC.

This sequence joins TRBV19 and TRBJ1-5, with D uncertain. From germline, CDR1 is LNHDA and CDR2 SQIVND (reference sequence). The CDR3 contains 14 residues. The ends were cut back, 2 bases at V and 6 bases at J, with 11 bases in the middle. CDR3 DNA: TGTGCCAGTAGTATAATGGATGTGGGTCAGCCCCAGCATTTT. Protein product: CASSIMDVGQPQHF.

CDR3 bases: TGTGCCAGTTTATATTCAGTTCGCATTGGGACATTGGGAAACTACGAGCAGTACTTC. This encodes CASLYSVRIGTLGNYEQYF. The chain employs TRBV28 and TRBJ2-7; maybe TRBD1 (6 bases). The CDR3 runs to 19 residues. Trimming took off 9 bases at V and 3 bases at J, with 33 bases between the two ends. CDR1 and CDR2 from the germline V gene are MDHEN and SYDVKM.

The V gene is TRBV15, the J gene TRBJ2-7, with TRBD1 identical over 7 bases. The V and J ends lost 0 bases and 6 bases, in that order; junction bases with no gene match: 11. The CDR3 length is 16 residues. Germline V lookup: CDR1 LNHNV, CDR2 YYDKDF (reference sequence). CDR3 nucleotides: TGTGCCACCAGCAGAGATCGATGGACTGGGGACAGCGAGCAGTACTTC. Amino acid sequence: CATSRDRWTGDSEQYF.

This clonotype has just a few counts. V usage is TRBV19 and J usage is TRBJ1-5; 8 nucleotides align to TRBD1. Germline V gene data show CDR1 as LNHDA and CDR2 as SQIVND (reference sequence). With V trimmed by 3 bases and J by 0 bases, 4 bases remained unmatched. This CDR3 spans 16 amino acids. The CDR3 coding sequence is TGTGCCAGTAGTATGCAGGGGGCGGTTAGCAATCAGCCCCAGCATTTT. The encoded protein is CASSMQGAVSNQPQHF. Filled out from reference TRBV19 and TRBJ1-5, the complete variable domain reads DGGITQSPKYLFRKEGQNVTLSCEQNLNHDAMYWYRQDPGQGLRLIYYSQIVNDFQKGDIAEGYSVSREKKESFPLTVTSAQKNPTAFYLCASSMQGAVSNQPQHFGDGTRLSIL.